Detailed here is one T cell receptor (beta chain). The entry originates in a study of cytomegalovirus exposure and HLA in healthy donors. The germline V gene encodes CDR1 PRHDT and CDR2 FYEKMQ (reference sequence). J was trimmed by 5 bases and V by 2 bases; bases with no gene match: 7. The CDR3 is made up of 15 amino acids. PCR involved 60 Vbeta and 13 Jbeta primers. Measured with immunoSEQ multiplex PCR; TCRdb has only the in-frame clones, and not every one. The sample has 130,000 to 150,000 clones, roughly 73% seen once. V and J are TRBV13 and TRBJ2-7; 9 bases line up with TRBD1. This receptor was identified in a woman between 40 and 55 years old in good health and CMV-seronegative. Input material: PBMCs. CDR3 sequence: CASSLRGQGRHEQYF. The CDR3 DNA sequence: TGTGCCAGCAGCTTAAGGGGACAGGGAAGGCACGAGCAGTACTTC.